The 4 T cell receptor beta chains below were found in one sample sequenced in a study of T cell responses to AZD1222 COVID-19 vaccine. The assay was immunoSEQ multiplex PCR, and TCRdb's table has in-frame clones only and misses some. The data contain about 70,000 clones, more than 75% of them singletons. The sample in question was peripheral blood, obtained 28 days after the second dose of the MenACWY control vaccine. These TCRs come from an adult who received the MenACWY meningococcal vaccine as a control.

A single count supports this clone. The J gene is TRBJ1-1, the V gene TRBV28; D gene unclear. Trimming left V 3 bases short and J 1 base short, with 9 bases between. Per germline, CDR1 MDHEN and CDR2 SYDVKM. The CDR3 is 14 residues long. CDR3 sequence (DNA): TGTGCCAGCAGTTTCCCGCGGCAGAACACTGAAGCTTTCTTT. This translates into CASSFPRQNTEAFF.

This chain links TRBV7-3 with TRBJ2-2, with TRBD1 as a possible D gene (5 bases). Germline values: CDR1 SGHTA, CDR2 FQGTGA. The CDR3 consists of 14 residues. Trimming took off 1 base at V and 3 bases at J, with 6 bases between the two ends. The CDR3 bases are TGTGCCAGCAGCTTAAAAGGGGACACCGGGGAGCTGTTTTTT. Amino acid sequence: CASSLKGDTGELFF.

The chain uses TRBV6-5 and TRBJ2-7; TRBD2 is a possible D gene (5 bases). The ends were cut back, 7 bases at V and 4 bases at J, with 5 bases in the middle. The germline V gene has CDR1 MNHEY and CDR2 SVGAGI. The CDR3 contains 10 residues. The CDR3 nucleotides are TGTGCCAGCACGGGATACGAGCAGTACTTC. It specifies CASTGYEQYF.

The chain employs TRBV5-1 and TRBJ2-6; D is perhaps TRBD2 (5 bases). The germline V and J ends were trimmed by 4 bases and 1 base, with 9 bases remaining between them. CDR3 length: 15 amino acids. Germline V CDR1 and CDR2: SGHRS, YFSETQ. CDR3 DNA sequence: TGCGCCAGCAGCGTGCGGGTGTCTGGGGCCAACGTCCTGACTTTC. As protein: CASSVRVSGANVLTF.